This T cell receptor (beta chain) is drawn from a study of brain T cells in children with intractable seizures. As for time point: blood from clinic visit 5 months post-surgery; TSC patient then seizure free. Only cases whose brain tissue showed the highest T cell transcript signatures were sequenced. Germline CDR1 and CDR2: SGHVS and FNYEAQ. V was clipped by 3 bases and J by 7 bases, with 9 bases between them. This CDR3 spans 13 amino acids. TCRdb keeps only in-frame clones here, not all; method: immunoSEQ multiplex PCR. The data hold 340,000 or so clones, with about 94% observed a single time. On this clone itself: Its antigen remains unknown.

Findings and caveats of the study: Viral specificity was inferred only from CDR3 similarity; HCMV serostatus was unknown.

This sequence joins TRBV7-6 and TRBJ2-2, with D unclear. The clonotype comes from a boy less than two years old with tuberous sclerosis and intractable seizures. The source was peripheral blood, collected around 5 months after surgery. CDR3 bases: TGTGCCAGCAGCTTCGAGGCGAGCGGGGAGCTGTTTTTT. This codes for CASSFEASGELFF.